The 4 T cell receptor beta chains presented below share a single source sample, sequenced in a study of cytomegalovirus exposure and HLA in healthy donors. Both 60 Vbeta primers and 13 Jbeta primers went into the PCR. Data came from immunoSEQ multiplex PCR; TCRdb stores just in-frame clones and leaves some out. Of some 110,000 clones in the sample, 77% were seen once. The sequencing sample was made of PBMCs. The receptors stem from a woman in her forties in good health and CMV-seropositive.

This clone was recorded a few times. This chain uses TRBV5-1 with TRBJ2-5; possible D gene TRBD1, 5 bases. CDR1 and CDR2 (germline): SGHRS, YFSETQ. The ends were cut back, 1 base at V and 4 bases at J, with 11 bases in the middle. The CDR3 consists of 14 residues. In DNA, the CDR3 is TGCGCCAGCAGCTTGATGGGGCTAAGAGAGACCCAGTACTTC. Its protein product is CASSLMGLRETQYF.

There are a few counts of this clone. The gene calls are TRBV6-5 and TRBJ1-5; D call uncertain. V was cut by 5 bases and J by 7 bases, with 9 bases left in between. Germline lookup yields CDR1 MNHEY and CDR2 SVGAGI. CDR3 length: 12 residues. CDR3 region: CASSDWSQPQHF. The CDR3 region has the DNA TGTGCCAGCAGTGACTGGAGCCAGCCCCAGCATTTT.

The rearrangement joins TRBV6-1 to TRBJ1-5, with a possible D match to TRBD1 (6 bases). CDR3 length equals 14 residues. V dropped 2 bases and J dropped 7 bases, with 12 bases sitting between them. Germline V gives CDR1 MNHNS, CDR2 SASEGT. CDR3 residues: CASSEWQRGQPQHF. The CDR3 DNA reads TGTGCCAGCAGTGAATGGCAGAGGGGGCAGCCCCAGCATTTT.

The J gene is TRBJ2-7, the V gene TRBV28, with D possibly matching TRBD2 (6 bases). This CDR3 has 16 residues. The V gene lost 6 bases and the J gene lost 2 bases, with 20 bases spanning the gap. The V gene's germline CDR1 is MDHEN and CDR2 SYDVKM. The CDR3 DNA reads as TGTGCCAGCAGCCCCCCGGGACTTCATGCAGCCTACGAGCAGTACTTC. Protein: CASSPPGLHAAYEQYF.